One and the same sample provided the 26 T cell receptor beta chains below, sequenced in a study of CD8 T cells in Susac syndrome. RNA amounts of about 0.45 to 1 ug underwent reverse transcription with random hexamers. TCRdb itself ran the immunoSEQ multiplex PCR reads through MiXCR, one entry per CDR3 protein. The sample has 200,000 or so distinct CDR3 sequences, over 90% seen once. The specimen sequenced was CD4+ T cells from PBMCs. Every receptor here comes from a human donor with multiple sclerosis.

This clonotype was counted only a few times. The chain joins TRBV19 to TRBJ2-6, with unresolved D. The V and J ends lost 10 bases and 0 bases respectively, with 7 bases between them. The CDR3 length is 13 residues. Germline V gives CDR1 LNHDA, CDR2 SQIVND (reference sequence). CDR3 in DNA: TGTGCCACCTCCCTCTCTGGGGCCAACGTCCTGACTTTC. Its protein is CATSLSGANVLTF.

Only one count was recorded for this clonotype. The chain has TRBV25-1 and TRBJ1-4, with a possible D match to TRBD1 (6 bases). Looked up from germline, CDR1 is MGHDK and CDR2 is SYGVNS. The CDR3 covers 14 residues. The V end was cut by 8 bases, the J end by 7 bases, with 17 bases between. CDR3 region: CASVAETGPEKLFF. CDR3 coding DNA: TGTGCCAGCGTGGCCGAGACAGGTCCTGAAAAACTGTTTTTT.

This chain connects TRBV9 to TRBJ2-3; D is unresolved. The CDR3 loop spans 12 amino acids. Trimming removed 0 bases at V and 5 bases at J, with 4 bases between. Per germline, CDR1 SGDLS and CDR2 YYNGEE. The CDR3 spells CASSVAQDTQYF. Here the CDR3 DNA reads TGTGCCAGCAGCGTAGCCCAAGATACGCAGTATTTT.

V usage is TRBV3-1 and J usage is TRBJ2-3; TRBD2 is a possible D gene (6 bases). Trimming stripped 0 bases from V and 6 bases from J, with 10 bases between. The germline CDR1 and CDR2 sequences are LGHDT and YNNKEL (reference sequence). This CDR3 is 14 amino acids long. The chain's CDR3 is CASSQDGRGDTQYF. The CDR3 bases are TGTGCCAGCAGCCAAGACGGGAGAGGTGATACGCAGTATTTT.

This chain connects TRBV3-1 to TRBJ2-1; 7 positions agree with TRBD2. Germline V lookup: CDR1 LGHDT, CDR2 YNNKEL (reference sequence). CDR3 size: 19 residues. The V segment lost 0 bases and the J segment 0 bases; nucleotides outside the gene matches: 11. The DNA for the CDR3 is TGTGCCAGCAGCCAAGACCCCCTACGGGGCGGGAGCTCCTACAATGAGCAGTTCTTC. It codes for CASSQDPLRGGSSYNEQFF.

This clonotype is a singleton in its sample. The chain employs TRBV3-1 and TRBJ2-4, with 8 nucleotides matching TRBD2. Germline CDR1 is LGHDT and CDR2 is YNNKEL (reference sequence). V dropped 1 base and J dropped 0; count of bases not matched to a gene: 5. The CDR3 is 17 residues long. CDR3 nucleotide sequence: TGTGCCAGCAGCCAAGTGGCTCTAGCGGGAGCCAAAAACATTCAGTACTTC. It translates to CASSQVALAGAKNIQYF. Using reference TRBV3-1 and TRBJ2-4 for the parts outside the CDR3, the full variable domain is DTAVSQTPKYLVTQMGNDKSIKCEQNLGHDTMYWYKQDSKKFLKIMFSYNNKELIINETVPNRFSPKSPDKAHLNLHINSLELGDSAVYFCASSQVALAGAKNIQYFGAGTRLSVL.

The chain uses TRBV27 and TRBJ1-2, with 9 bases identical to TRBD1. The germline V gene has CDR1 MNHEY and CDR2 SMNVEV (reference sequence). The CDR3 has 16 amino acids. The V segment lost 5 bases and the J segment 7 bases; nucleotides outside the gene matches: 14. The CDR3 is CASSLNAGTGNPGYTF. The CDR3 DNA follows: TGTGCCAGCAGTCTCAACGCCGGGACAGGGAATCCTGGCTACACCTTC.

The chain has TRBV30 and TRBJ1-5; D gene ambiguous. CDR1 is GTSNPN, CDR2 SVGIG, per germline (reference sequence). The CDR3 is made up of 13 amino acids. V was pared by 1 base and J by 7 bases, with 11 bases between. The CDR3 region has the DNA TGTGCCTGGAGTGGCGGCCCACGACAGCCCCAGCATTTT. Amino acids: CAWSGGPRQPQHF.

DNA for the CDR3: TGTGCCAGCAGCAAGACTAGCGGGATCCACAATGAGCAGTTCTTC. It specifies CASSKTSGIHNEQFF. The rearrangement uses TRBV9 and TRBJ2-1; 11 bases line up with TRBD2. V was clipped by 4 bases and J by 5 bases; unmatched bases: 5. CDR1 is SGDLS and CDR2 is YYNGEE in the germline V gene. The CDR3 has 15 amino acids.

The chain is built from TRBV7-2 and TRBJ2-1, with 9 nucleotides matching TRBD2. J was trimmed by 10 bases and V by 4 bases; bases with no gene match: 8. Germline V gene sequence: CDR1 SGHTA, CDR2 FQGNSA. The CDR3 is 14 amino acids. CDR3 DNA: TGTGCCAGCAGCTCTAGCGGGGCGAGGGGCGAGCAGTTCTTC. Translation gives CASSSSGARGEQFF.

The V call is TRBV30, the J call TRBJ2-7; 13 bases align to TRBD2. Per germline, CDR1 GTSNPN and CDR2 SVGIG (reference sequence). Trimming removed 5 bases from V and 9 bases from J; junction bases left unmatched: 13. The CDR3 contains 15 residues. CDR3 nucleotides: TGTGCCTGGTCCTCCCAACTAGCGGGAGGGGCAGCGCAGTACTTC. Its translation: CAWSSQLAGGAAQYF.

The rearrangement links TRBV12-3 or TRBV12-4 to TRBJ2-5, with D possibly matching TRBD1 (6 bases). V was clipped by 6 bases and J by 2 bases, with 7 bases between them. CDR3 length: 12 amino acids. CDR3 nucleotides: TGTGCCAGCAGAGGACAGCAAGAGACCCAGTACTTC. Protein sequence: CASRGQQETQYF.

The chain joins TRBV12-3 or TRBV12-4 to TRBJ2-7; 10 bases are a match to TRBD1. The CDR3 loop spans 15 amino acids. Germline trimming cut 4 bases from V and 2 bases from J; bases unmatched to any gene: 5. The CDR3 DNA follows: TGTGCCAGCAGTTCCACCGGGACAGGGGCCTACGAGCAGTACTTC. This codes for CASSSTGTGAYEQYF.

This chain links TRBV9 with TRBJ1-1; a possible D gene is TRBD1 (5 bases). V shed 0 bases and J shed 4 bases, with 10 bases lying between them. The CDR3 loop spans 14 amino acids. Germline lookup yields CDR1 SGDLS and CDR2 YYNGEE. As DNA, the CDR3 is TGTGCCAGCAGCGTAGTGACAGCTCGCACTGAAGCTTTCTTT. The encoded protein is CASSVVTARTEAFF.

This chain links TRBV29-1 with TRBJ1-1; 9 nucleotides agree with TRBD1. The CDR3 sequence is 14 residues long. From germline, CDR1 is SQVTM and CDR2 ANQGSEA. V trimming: 7 bases; J trimming: 3 bases; junction bases outside the gene matches: 9. CDR3 nucleotides: TGCAGCGGTTGGCCCCGGGACAGGGACACTGAAGCTTTCTTT. Residues: CSGWPRDRDTEAFF.

The V and J genes are TRBV30 and TRBJ2-5; D is undetermined. This CDR3 has 12 residues. The germline V gene has CDR1 GTSNPN and CDR2 SVGIG (reference sequence). V was trimmed by 2 bases and J by 5 bases, leaving 9 bases between them. The CDR3 protein is CAWSFVPETQYF. As DNA, the CDR3 is TGTGCCTGGAGTTTTGTTCCGGAGACCCAGTACTTC.

This clonotype was counted between two and nine times. The genes are TRBV29-1 and TRBJ1-4, with no clear D. The germline V gene has CDR1 SQVTM and CDR2 ANQGSEA. The CDR3 is made up of 12 amino acids. Trimming left V 5 bases short and J 0 bases short, with 4 bases between. The CDR3 DNA reads TGCAGCGTTCAGGCAACTAATGAAAAACTGTTTTTT. This codes for CSVQATNEKLFF.

CDR3 protein: CASSPYGVVNSPLHF. CDR3 sequence (DNA): TGTGCCAGCAGCCCCTATGGGGTGGTAAATTCACCCCTCCACTTT. The chain uses TRBV3-1 and TRBJ1-6; D not resolved. Trimming took off 4 bases at V and 7 bases at J, with 14 bases between the two ends. Per the germline V gene, CDR1 is LGHDT and CDR2 is YNNKEL (reference sequence). The CDR3 runs 15 residues.

The rearrangement uses TRBV7-9 and TRBJ2-1, with unresolved D. The CDR3 spans 14 residues. Trimming stripped 0 bases from V and 3 bases from J, with 6 bases between. CDR1 SEHNR and CDR2 FQNEAQ come from the germline V gene (reference sequence). Written as DNA, the CDR3 is TGTGCCAGCAGCTTAGCCGGCGACTACAATGAGCAGTTCTTC. Translated, it gives CASSLAGDYNEQFF.

The gene calls are TRBV14 and TRBJ1-2; 7 bases are a match to TRBD1. The length of the CDR3 is 12 residues. Germline V gene lookup returns CDR1 SGHDN and CDR2 FVKESK. J lost 14 bases, V lost 4 bases, and 10 bases had no gene match. Here the CDR3 reads CASSLGQARRTF. Written as DNA, the CDR3 is TGTGCCAGCAGCCTCGGACAGGCCCGTCGGACCTTC.

This clonotype was counted once. V and J are TRBV18 and TRBJ2-1, with D unclear. V was trimmed by 2 bases and J by 6 bases, leaving 8 bases between them. Germline V lookup: CDR1 KGHSH, CDR2 LQKENI. This CDR3 is 13 amino acids long. In nucleotides, the CDR3 is TGTGCCAGCTCACCAGGAGTGATCAATGAGCAGTTCTTC. It translates to CASSPGVINEQFF.

The chain couples TRBV13 to TRBJ2-3; tentative D call: TRBD2 (6 bases). The CDR3 totals 16 residues. Germline CDR1 and CDR2: PRHDT and FYEKMQ (reference sequence). V was pared by 5 bases and J by 5 bases, with 20 bases between. As DNA, the CDR3 is TGTGCCAGCAGCCTCCGACTAGGGGCTGCCATAGATACGCAGTATTTT. This encodes CASSLRLGAAIDTQYF.

This clonotype was seen a single time. The chain joins TRBV12-3 or TRBV12-4 to TRBJ2-1; TRBD2 aligns across 13 bases. This CDR3 spans 14 amino acids. V gave up 8 bases and J gave up 6 bases; unmatched junction bases: 4. In DNA form, the CDR3 reads TGTGCCAGCCGTACTAGCGGGGGGGCCAATGAGCAGTTCTTC. Residues: CASRTSGGANEQFF.

The rearrangement links TRBV6-6 to TRBJ2-5; D is ambiguous. Trimming cost V 6 bases and J 5 bases, with 10 bases left between them. Germline-derived CDR1 and CDR2 are MNHNY and SVGAGI (reference sequence). The CDR3 is 12 amino acids. CDR3 in DNA: TGTGCCAGCAGCGCCCCGTTGGAGACCCAGTACTTC. As protein: CASSAPLETQYF.

The chain couples TRBV29-1 to TRBJ2-5; unclear D gene. Germline V gives CDR1 SQVTM, CDR2 ANQGSEA. This CDR3 spans 13 amino acids. Trimming took 4 bases from V and 4 from J, leaving 13 bases between them. The CDR3 reads CSVGMGWAETQYF. The CDR3 DNA sequence: TGCAGCGTTGGAATGGGGTGGGCAGAGACCCAGTACTTC.

The chain has TRBV19 and TRBJ2-7; D uncertain. The CDR3 totals 12 residues. The germline V gene has CDR1 LNHDA and CDR2 SQIVND (reference sequence). V shed 9 bases and J shed 3 bases, with 12 bases lying between them. The CDR3 region is CASNDLGYEQYF. The CDR3 DNA follows: TGTGCCAGCAATGATCTGGGCTACGAGCAGTACTTC.